The present TCR beta chain was sequenced within a study of identifying expanded T cells in peripheral blood. Notes on the study in general: Clone count variance between approximately two-week samples rose with total template count. Differentially abundant clones: around 1.2 between replicates, 16.4 at around 14 days, under 25 at four.

Healthy donors had no documented immune events, such as infections, while sampled. With regard to this clone: What it binds is unknown.

TCRdb's table, derived via immunoSEQ multiplex PCR, lists solely in-frame clones and lacks some. Among 90,000 to 120,000 clones listed, 80% to 90% were seen once. The CDR3 is made up of 12 amino acids. Germline loops: CDR1 SGHRS, CDR2 YFSETQ. Trimming pared 0 bases from V and 8 bases from J, leaving 8 bases between. This sequence was found in a person aged 18-69 years in good health. The material sequenced was blood. V and J are TRBV5-1 and TRBJ1-2, with D perhaps matching TRBD1 (5 bases). As DNA, the CDR3 is TGCGCCAGCAGCTTGGACAGGAAAGGCTACACCTTC. It specifies CASSLDRKGYTF.